This paragraph covers one TCR beta chain sequence. Its antigen is still unknown. This sample was taken from a study of cytomegalovirus exposure and HLA in healthy donors. On the study more broadly: Sequencing of about 179 million T cells in an earlier analysis found 100 million or so unique TCR beta sequences.

Germline CDR1 and CDR2: KGHSH and LQKENI. CDR3 length: 11 amino acids. Trimming took off 3 bases at V and 5 bases at J, with 5 bases between the two ends. Primers included in the PCR were 60 Vbeta and 13 Jbeta primers. Per the original data handling: Approximately 72 million unique TCR beta chains, some 10 million of them shared, were counted by a later analysis. Some clones are missing from TCRdb's copy, which holds only in-frame ones; the method was immunoSEQ multiplex PCR. V, J and clone size derive from that table, while D and trimming were established from the DNA sequence. This table holds about 150,000 clones, about three quarters found once. General study findings and limits: Several of the most significant clusters appeared linked to common viral pathogens, based on a later analysis.

The source material was PBMCs. The chain uses TRBV18 and TRBJ2-7; D might be TRBD1 (5 bases). The receptor comes from a man aged 35 to 55 in good health and CMV-seropositive. CDR3 DNA: TGTGCCAGCTCACCGACAGACGAGCAGTACTTC. Its protein is CASSPTDEQYF.